These 5 T cell receptor beta chains were sequenced from one sample in a study of blood T cell repertoires in COVID-19 (dated by TCRdb to the early 2020s). Receptor amplification or capture employed the immunoSEQ multiplex PCR assay. In TCRdb, the immuneACCESS table is reduced to in-frame sequences with V and J assigned. These tables do not hold every clone; where another copy was compared, an unresolved V gene accounts for under half, and the others remain unexplained. In all, the sample holds 200,000 to 300,000 clones, and about 88% of those were seen once. Jointly, the top ten make up roughly 5.6% of the sample. The source material was peripheral blood. The origin of the receptors is an older woman with COVID-19, enrolled during active disease.

V and J are TRBV6-5 and TRBJ2-7; 9 bases line up with TRBD1. The CDR3 spans 15 residues. CDR1 is MNHEY, CDR2 SVGAGI, per germline. V trimming: 5 bases; J trimming: 5 bases; junction bases outside the gene matches: 10. As DNA, the CDR3 is TGTGCCAGCAGTCGGCTGGGACAGGGCGTCCACGAGCAGTACTTC. It encodes CASSRLGQGVHEQYF.

This rearrangement joins TRBV3-1 (or the pseudogene TRBV3-2) to TRBJ1-4; D is possibly TRBD1 (6 bases). Germline assignment: CDR1 LGHDT and CDR2 YNNKEL (reference sequence). The ends were cut back, 0 bases at V and 6 bases at J, with 11 bases in the middle. The CDR3 has 15 residues. The CDR3, as DNA: TGTGCCAGCAGCCAAGATCCCCAGGGGTATGAAAAACTGTTTTTT. Residues: CASSQDPQGYEKLFF.

The rearrangement links TRBV7-2 to TRBJ1-1; perhaps TRBD1 as D (6 bases). The ends were cut back, 5 bases at V and 2 bases at J, with 15 bases in the middle. Germline CDR1 and CDR2: SGHTA and FQGNSA. The CDR3 runs 15 residues. The CDR3 DNA is TGTGCCAGCAGCAAGACAGGCAACCCCAACACTGAAGCTTTCTTT. This encodes CASSKTGNPNTEAFF.

The V and J genes are TRBV7-8 and TRBJ2-1; TRBD2 is a possible D gene (6 bases). Between the trimmed V and J ends, which lost 4 bases and 8 bases, there was a span of 18 bases. The length of the CDR3 is 15 residues. Germline CDR1 is SGHVS and CDR2 is FQNEAQ. CDR3 amino acids: CASSSGRAGTYEQFF. The DNA of the CDR3 is TGTGCCAGCAGCTCCGGCAGGGCGGGGACGTATGAGCAGTTCTTC.

The sample holds a few counts of this clone. J is TRBJ2-7 and V is TRBV13, with D hard to call. V was clipped by 6 bases and J by 3 bases, with 12 bases between them. The V gene's germline CDR1 is PRHDT and CDR2 FYEKMQ (reference sequence). The CDR3 has 13 residues. The CDR3 here is CASRRTPNYEQYF. CDR3 sequence (DNA): TGTGCCAGCAGGCGAACCCCTAACTACGAGCAGTACTTC.